Listed below are T cell receptor beta chains from one sample, sequenced in a study of blood T cell repertoires in COVID-19. Produced via immunoSEQ multiplex PCR; TCRdb's table is partial and in-frame only. The repertoire holds 280,000 or so clones, with roughly 90% as singletons. The sample taken for sequencing was PBMCs or T cells enriched from blood (not recorded which). These TCRs come from a woman aged 50 to 60 who had been exposed to COVID-19. Both conserved end residues are trimmed from each CDR3. The D gene is left open where the match is weak.

CDR3	D	V	J
ASSLLCCARLILSSYNSPLH	NA	TRBV7-7	TRBJ1-6
ASSTTSGGGPYEQY	TRBD2	TRBV19	TRBJ2-7
ASSFSRTGGSGELF	TRBD1	TRBV28	TRBJ2-2
ASSRGSSPLH	NA	TRBV6-5	TRBJ1-6
ASSYTNEKLF	NA	TRBV12-3/TRBV12-4	TRBJ1-4
ASSPGRLDEQF	NA	TRBV3-1/TRBV3-2	TRBJ2-1
ASRTSGGPGELF	TRBD2	TRBV2	TRBJ2-2
ASSTGQGLSGNTIY	TRBD1	TRBV13	TRBJ1-3
ASRRGDRLNQPQH	TRBD1	TRBV19	TRBJ1-5
SVRLAGAEGTYEQY	TRBD2	TRBV29-1	TRBJ2-7
ASSEAFGRGLNEKLF	NA	TRBV25-1	TRBJ1-4
ASSYHPGGGYSNQPQH	NA	TRBV7-9	TRBJ1-5
ASNAGTANYGYT	TRBD1	TRBV28	TRBJ1-2
ASSFGQGNYEQY	TRBD1	TRBV9	TRBJ2-7
ASRGQGNTIY	TRBD1	TRBV2	TRBJ1-3
ASSHSPGTGELF	NA	TRBV4-1	TRBJ2-2
ATNAGLNTEAF	NA	TRBV12-3/TRBV12-4	TRBJ1-1
ASSPPGQPQH	NA	TRBV18	TRBJ1-5
ASSLRESSGNTIY	NA	TRBV5-1	TRBJ1-3
ASTTDRGVTGELF	TRBD1	TRBV5-4	TRBJ2-2
ASSRLGQQETQY	NA	TRBV28	TRBJ2-5
ASSTDLPYEQY	NA	TRBV5-1	TRBJ2-7
ASSHTGTSGGSSYNEQF	TRBD2	TRBV4-1	TRBJ2-1
ASSPSTGWVNEQF	TRBD1	TRBV28	TRBJ2-1
ASRKDRNTEAF	NA	TRBV7-2	TRBJ1-1
ASSQFGLAGGKGATQY	TRBD2	TRBV28	TRBJ2-5
ATTGTGRTEAF	TRBD1	TRBV10-3	TRBJ1-1
ASSLLDGGTRTQY	TRBD2	TRBV5-4	TRBJ2-5
SVRRVGTEAF	NA	TRBV29-1	TRBJ1-1
AWTRAGTYEQY	NA	TRBV30	TRBJ2-7
ASSQASRGSYEQY	NA	TRBV3-1/TRBV3-2	TRBJ2-7
AIAPGQGHLD	TRBD1	TRBV10-3	TRBJ1-3
ASSSPRRGGEAF	NA	TRBV13	TRBJ1-1
ASSRTGGPYEQY	TRBD1	TRBV6-6	TRBJ2-7
ASSHTGAGGQETQY	NA	TRBV6-6	TRBJ2-5
ASSSVMGSEAF	NA	TRBV19	TRBJ1-1
ASRTTGYTDTQY	NA	TRBV7-9	TRBJ2-3
ASRSAGQGNYGYT	TRBD1	TRBV28	TRBJ1-2
ASSPFSDQETQY	NA	TRBV18	TRBJ2-5
ASSRGTSVNEQF	TRBD2	TRBV5-1	TRBJ2-1
ASSHHTGEWY	TRBD1	TRBV4-1	TRBJ2-7
ASGLAGGLGEQF	TRBD2	TRBV19	TRBJ2-1
ASSHGTLYGYT	NA	TRBV3-1/TRBV3-2	TRBJ1-2